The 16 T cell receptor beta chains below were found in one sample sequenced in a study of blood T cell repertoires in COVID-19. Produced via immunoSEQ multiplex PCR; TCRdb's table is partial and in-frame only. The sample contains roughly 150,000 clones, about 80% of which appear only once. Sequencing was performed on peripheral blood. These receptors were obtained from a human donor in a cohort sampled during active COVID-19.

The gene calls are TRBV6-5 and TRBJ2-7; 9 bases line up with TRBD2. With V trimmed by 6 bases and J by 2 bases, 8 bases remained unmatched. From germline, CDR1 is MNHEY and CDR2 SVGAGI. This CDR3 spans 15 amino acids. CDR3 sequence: CASSTGTSSAYEQYF. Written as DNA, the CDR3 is TGTGCCAGCAGCACCGGGACTAGCAGCGCCTACGAGCAGTACTTC.

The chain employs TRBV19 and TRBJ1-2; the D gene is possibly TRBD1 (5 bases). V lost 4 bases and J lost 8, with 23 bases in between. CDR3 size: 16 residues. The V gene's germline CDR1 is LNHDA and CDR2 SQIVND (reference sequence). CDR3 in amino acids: CASSRKTTGLFGGYTF. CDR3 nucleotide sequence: TGTGCCAGTAGTAGAAAAACGACGGGACTTTTTGGAGGCTACACCTTC.

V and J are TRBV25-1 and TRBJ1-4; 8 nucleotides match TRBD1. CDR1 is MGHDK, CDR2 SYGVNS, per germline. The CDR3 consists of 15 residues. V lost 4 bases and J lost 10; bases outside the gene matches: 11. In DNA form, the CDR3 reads TGTGCCAGCAGTGTTGGACAGGGACTCCCCCCAAAACTGTTTTTT. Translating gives CASSVGQGLPPKLFF.

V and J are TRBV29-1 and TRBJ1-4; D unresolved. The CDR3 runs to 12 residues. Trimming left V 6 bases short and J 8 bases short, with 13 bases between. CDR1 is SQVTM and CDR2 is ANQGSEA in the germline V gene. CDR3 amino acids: CSVADPGEKLFF. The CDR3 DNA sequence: TGCAGCGTCGCCGACCCGGGGGAAAAACTGTTTTTT.

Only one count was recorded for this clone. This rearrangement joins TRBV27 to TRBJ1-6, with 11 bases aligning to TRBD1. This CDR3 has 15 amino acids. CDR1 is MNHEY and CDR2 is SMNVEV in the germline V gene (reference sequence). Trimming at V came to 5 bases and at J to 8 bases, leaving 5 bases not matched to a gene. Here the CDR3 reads CASSRTGGMYSPLHF. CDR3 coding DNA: TGTGCCAGCAGTCGGACAGGGGGCATGTATTCACCCCTCCACTTT.

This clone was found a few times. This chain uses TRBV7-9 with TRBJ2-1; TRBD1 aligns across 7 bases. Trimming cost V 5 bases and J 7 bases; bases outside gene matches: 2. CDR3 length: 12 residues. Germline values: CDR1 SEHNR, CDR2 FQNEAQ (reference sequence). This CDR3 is CASSRQGNEQFF. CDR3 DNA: TGTGCCAGCAGCCGACAGGGTAATGAGCAGTTCTTC.

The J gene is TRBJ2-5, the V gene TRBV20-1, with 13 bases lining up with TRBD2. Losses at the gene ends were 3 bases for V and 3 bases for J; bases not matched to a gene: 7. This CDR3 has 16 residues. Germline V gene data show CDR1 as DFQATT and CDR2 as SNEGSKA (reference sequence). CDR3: CSASGPGLAGEETQYF. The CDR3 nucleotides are TGCAGTGCTAGTGGGCCCGGACTAGCGGGGGAAGAGACCCAGTACTTC.

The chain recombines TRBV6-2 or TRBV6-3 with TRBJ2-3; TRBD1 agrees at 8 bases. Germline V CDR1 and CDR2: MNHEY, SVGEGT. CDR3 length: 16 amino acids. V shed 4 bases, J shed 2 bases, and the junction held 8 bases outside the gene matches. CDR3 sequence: CASSFGQGAYTDTQYF. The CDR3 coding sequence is TGTGCCAGCAGTTTCGGGCAGGGGGCTTACACAGATACGCAGTATTTT.

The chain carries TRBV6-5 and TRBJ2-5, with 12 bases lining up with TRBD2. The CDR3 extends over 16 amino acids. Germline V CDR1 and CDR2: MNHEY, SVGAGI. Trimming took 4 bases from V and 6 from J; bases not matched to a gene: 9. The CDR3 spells CASSLLAGGELKTQYF. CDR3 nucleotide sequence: TGTGCCAGCAGTTTACTAGCGGGGGGTGAGTTGAAGACCCAGTACTTC.

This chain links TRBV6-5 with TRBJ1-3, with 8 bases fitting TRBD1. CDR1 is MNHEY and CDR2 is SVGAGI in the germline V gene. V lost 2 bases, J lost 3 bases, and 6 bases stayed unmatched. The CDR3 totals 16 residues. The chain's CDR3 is CASSYTRGQGGNTIYF. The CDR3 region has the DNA TGTGCCAGCAGTTACACCAGGGGGCAGGGTGGAAACACCATATATTTT.

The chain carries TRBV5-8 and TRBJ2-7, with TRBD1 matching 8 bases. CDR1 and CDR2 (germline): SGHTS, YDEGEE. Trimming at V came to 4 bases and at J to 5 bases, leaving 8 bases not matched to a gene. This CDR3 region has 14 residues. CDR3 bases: TGTGCCAGCAGCCCGGACAGGGTTTATCACGAGCAGTACTTC. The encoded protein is CASSPDRVYHEQYF.

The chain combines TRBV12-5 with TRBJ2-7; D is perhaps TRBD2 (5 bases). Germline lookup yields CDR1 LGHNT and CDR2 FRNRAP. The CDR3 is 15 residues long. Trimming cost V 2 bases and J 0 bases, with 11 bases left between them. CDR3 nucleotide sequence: TGTGCTAGTGGTTTGCCTCTCGCGGGCTCCTACGAGCAGTACTTC. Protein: CASGLPLAGSYEQYF. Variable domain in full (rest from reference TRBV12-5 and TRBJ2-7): DARVTQTPRHKVTEMGQEVTMRCQPILGHNTVFWYRQTMMQGLELLAYFRNRAPLDDSGMPKDRFSAEMPDATLATLKIQPSEPRDSAVYFCASGLPLAGSYEQYFGPGTRLTVT.

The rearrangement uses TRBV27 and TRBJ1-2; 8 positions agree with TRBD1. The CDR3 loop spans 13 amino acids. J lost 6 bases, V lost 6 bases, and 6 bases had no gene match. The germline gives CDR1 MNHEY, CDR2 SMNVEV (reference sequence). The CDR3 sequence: CASRRQGWNGYTF. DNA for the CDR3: TGTGCCAGCAGACGACAGGGGTGGAATGGCTACACCTTC.

The CDR3 coding sequence is TGCGCCAGCAGACCAACAGGGAACTCCTATAATTCACCCCTCCACTTT. It encodes CASRPTGNSYNSPLHF. The chain recombines TRBV5-1 with TRBJ1-6, with D possibly TRBD1 on 6 matching bases. The V gene's germline CDR1 is SGHRS and CDR2 YFSETQ. This CDR3 contains 16 residues. V was trimmed by 5 bases and J by 0 bases, leaving 12 bases between them.

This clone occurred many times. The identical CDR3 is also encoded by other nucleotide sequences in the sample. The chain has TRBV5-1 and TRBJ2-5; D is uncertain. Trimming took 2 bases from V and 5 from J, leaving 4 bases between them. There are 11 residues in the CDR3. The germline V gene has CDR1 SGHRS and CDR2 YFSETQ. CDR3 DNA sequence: TGCGCCAGCAGCTTCCGGGAGACCCAGTACTTC. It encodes CASSFRETQYF. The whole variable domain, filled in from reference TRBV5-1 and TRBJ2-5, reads KAGVTQTPRYLIKTRGQQVTLSCSPISGHRSVSWYQQTPGQGLQFLFEYFSETQRNKGNFPGRFSGRQFSNSRSEMNVSTLELGDSALYLCASSFRETQYFGPGTRLLVL.

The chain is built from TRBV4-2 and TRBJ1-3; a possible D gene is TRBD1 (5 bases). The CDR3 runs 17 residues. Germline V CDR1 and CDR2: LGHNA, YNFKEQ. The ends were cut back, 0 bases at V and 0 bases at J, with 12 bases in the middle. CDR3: CASSQDRDSYSGNTIYF. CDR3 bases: TGTGCCAGCAGCCAAGACCGAGACAGTTACTCTGGAAACACCATATATTTT.